The 23 T cell receptor beta chains below come from one sample, sequenced in a study of T cells in Graves' hyperthyroidism and ophthalmopathy. RNA transcripts provided the source from which TCR beta CDR3 regions were amplified. The primer set for the first-round RT-PCR of the TCR CDR3 was HTBI. TCRdb processed the multiplex PCR reads anew with MiXCR; each CDR3 protein has one entry. The sample holds around 430,000 distinct CDR3 sequences, under 15% seen once. Sequences were obtained from blood. The receptors derive from a woman aged 25-40 years with Graves' hyperthyroidism.

The rearrangement uses TRBV6-1 and TRBJ2-4; perhaps TRBD1 as D (6 bases). Germline V lookup: CDR1 MNHNS, CDR2 SASEGT. V shed 11 bases and J shed 4 bases, with 15 bases lying between them. The CDR3 has 13 residues. The CDR3 loop reads CAYKDSAKNIQYF. The CDR3 DNA reads TGTGCCTACAAGGACAGCGCAAAAAACATTCAGTACTTC.

This clonotype occurred many times. The rearrangement joins TRBV2 to TRBJ1-1; D not resolved. Trimming left V 6 bases short and J 0 bases short, with 8 bases between. The CDR3 runs 13 residues. Germline V gene sequence: CDR1 SNHLY, CDR2 FYNNEI. CDR3 sequence reads: CASSNSLNTEAFF. In DNA, the CDR3 is TGTGCCAGCAGCAACAGTTTGAACACTGAAGCTTTCTTT.

This clonotype appeared many times. The V and J genes are TRBV20-1 and TRBJ2-7, with a possible D match to TRBD2 (6 bases). Germline V CDR1 and CDR2: DFQATT, SNEGSKA (reference sequence). The CDR3 contains 15 residues. The V end lost 1 base, the J end lost 3 bases, and 16 bases lay between the germline ends. DNA for the CDR3: TGCAGTGCTAGAGTCATTTCGCGGGGAGGCTACGAGCAGTACTTC. Its protein product is CSARVISRGGYEQYF.

This chain uses TRBV19 with TRBJ2-5, with D perhaps TRBD2 (6 bases). The germline CDR1 and CDR2 sequences are LNHDA and SQIVND (reference sequence). Deletions cut 7 bases from V and 5 bases from J, with 20 bases between. The CDR3 sequence is 15 residues long. CDR3 bases: TGTGCCAGTAAGGGTAGTGGACTATCTGAGGAGACCCAGTACTTC. Its translation: CASKGSGLSEETQYF.

This clonotype was observed a few times. The rearrangement links TRBV2 to TRBJ2-3, with 8 bases fitting TRBD2. This CDR3 comprises 15 residues. Germline CDR1 SNHLY, CDR2 FYNNEI. Losses at the gene ends were 5 bases for V and 4 bases for J; bases not matched to a gene: 8. CDR3 in DNA: TGTGCCAGCAGTCCAACGCGGGAGGCCGCAGATACGCAGTATTTT. Protein: CASSPTREAADTQYF.

This clonotype showed up many times. The chain joins TRBV25-1 to TRBJ2-6; either TRBD1 or TRBD2 may fit D (5 bases each). CDR3 length: 17 residues. V was trimmed by 4 bases and J by 0 bases, leaving 13 bases between them. Germline assignment: CDR1 MGHDK and CDR2 SYGVNS. The DNA of the CDR3 is TGTGCCAGCAGTGGCCGGGACGGATACTCTGGGGCCAACGTCCTGACTTTC. This codes for CASSGRDGYSGANVLTF.

There are a few counts of this clonotype. The chain employs TRBV20-1 and TRBJ1-1; D uncertain. CDR3 length equals 14 residues. V lost 0 bases to trimming and J lost 3 bases, with 11 bases between them. Looked up from germline, CDR1 is DFQATT and CDR2 is SNEGSKA (reference sequence). The CDR3 sequence: CSARDRVGYTEAFF. CDR3 nucleotides: TGCAGTGCTAGAGATCGGGTGGGGTACACTGAAGCTTTCTTT.

In its sample, this clonotype was seen many times. V and J are TRBV11-2 and TRBJ1-1; D might be TRBD1 (5 bases). The CDR3 extends over 15 amino acids. V was pared by 2 bases and J by 4 bases, with 14 bases between. Germline CDR1 is SGHAT and CDR2 is FQNNGV. CDR3 bases: TGTGCCAGCAGCTTAATTGCAGGGAAAGGCACTGAAGCTTTCTTT. It yields the protein CASSLIAGKGTEAFF.

Written as DNA, the CDR3 is TGTGCCAGCAGCGTAGATACGGTGAACACTGAAGCTTTCTTT. It yields the protein CASSVDTVNTEAFF. The rearrangement links TRBV9 to TRBJ1-1, with unresolved D. Germline V CDR1 and CDR2: SGDLS, YYNGEE. This CDR3 is built from 14 residues. Trimming shortened V by 0 bases and J by 0 bases, and 6 bases separated the two germline ends.

A few counts support this clonotype. A much larger clone differs by one base, so this may be a read error. The CDR3 region has the DNA TGTGCCACCAGTGATTCAGGGACTAGCGGAACACTCGCGGAGACCCAGTACTTC. Translated: CATSDSGTSGTLAETQYF. The genes are TRBV24-1 and TRBJ2-5; 11 nucleotides agree with TRBD2. CDR3 length: 18 residues. With V trimmed by 2 bases and J by 5 bases, 12 bases remained unmatched. CDR1 and CDR2 (germline): KGHDR, SFDVKD.

A few counts support this clonotype. V is TRBV14 and J is TRBJ2-1; 7 nucleotides line up with TRBD2. CDR3 length: 15 residues. Trimming cost V 6 bases and J 3 bases; bases outside gene matches: 8. From germline, CDR1 is SGHDN and CDR2 FVKESK. The CDR3 coding sequence is TGTGCCAGCAGTCCGACTAGCCGAAACTACAATGAGCAGTTCTTC. Residues: CASSPTSRNYNEQFF.

J is TRBJ1-3 and V is TRBV3-1; 8 bases are a match to TRBD1. J was trimmed by 1 base and V by 0 bases; bases with no gene match: 8. The CDR3 loop spans 18 amino acids. Germline V gene lookup returns CDR1 LGHDT and CDR2 YNNKEL (reference sequence). CDR3 sequence (DNA): TGTGCCAGCAGCCAAGATCGGGCAGGGGGCGTTTCTGGAAACACCATATATTTT. This sequence encodes CASSQDRAGGVSGNTIYF.

This clonotype occurred many times. The V call is TRBV3-1, the J call TRBJ2-3, with D hard to call. The CDR3 consists of 16 residues. CDR1 and CDR2 from the germline V gene are LGHDT and YNNKEL (reference sequence). V lost 3 bases and J lost 0, with 13 bases in between. This CDR3 reads CASSHLWPGSTDTQYF. CDR3 sequence (DNA): TGTGCCAGCAGCCATCTCTGGCCCGGTAGCACAGATACGCAGTATTTT.

This clonotype came up many times. This chain joins TRBV5-1 and TRBJ2-1, with a tentative D call TRBD2 (6 bases). Trimming shortened V by 2 bases and J by 7 bases, and 19 bases separated the two germline ends. The germline CDR1 and CDR2 sequences are SGHRS and YFSETQ. The CDR3 length is 16 residues. The CDR3 DNA follows: TGCGCCAGCAGCTTTGCTGGGAGGCCCCCCGGGAATGAGCAGTTCTTC. Its translation: CASSFAGRPPGNEQFF.

There are many counts of this clonotype. V usage is TRBV20-1 and J usage is TRBJ2-5, with 8 bases lining up with TRBD2. The germline CDR1 and CDR2 sequences are DFQATT and SNEGSKA (reference sequence). V shed 8 bases, J shed 2 bases, and the junction held 13 bases outside the gene matches. The CDR3 is 15 amino acids. The CDR3, as DNA: TGCAGTTCAATCGCGGGGGGAGCGGTACAAGAGACCCAGTACTTC. The encoded protein is CSSIAGGAVQETQYF.

This clonotype showed up many times. The chain links TRBV11-2 to TRBJ2-1; TRBD2 aligns across 12 bases. Germline CDR1 and CDR2: SGHAT and FQNNGV. This CDR3 comprises 17 residues. Germline trimming cut 4 bases from V and 7 bases from J; bases unmatched to any gene: 11. The CDR3 reads CASSSIRTSGIRNEQFF. The CDR3 DNA reads as TGTGCCAGCAGCTCGATCCGGACTAGCGGGATTCGTAATGAGCAGTTCTTC. Full variable domain (rest looked up from reference TRBV11-2 and TRBJ2-1): EAGVAQSPRYKIIEKRQSVAFWCNPISGHATLYWYQQILGQGPKLLIQFQNNGVVDDSQLPKDRFSAERLKGVDSTLKIQPAKLEDSAVYLCASSSIRTSGIRNEQFFGPGTRLTVL.

In its sample, this clonotype was seen many times. The gene calls are TRBV27 and TRBJ1-5, with D tentatively TRBD1 (5 bases). Germline-derived CDR1 and CDR2 are MNHEY and SMNVEV (reference sequence). The CDR3 loop spans 15 amino acids. V lost 0 bases, J lost 2 bases, and 8 bases lay in between. DNA for the CDR3: TGTGCCAGCAGTTTATCTCCGGGGGGCAATCAGCCCCAGCATTTT. Translation: CASSLSPGGNQPQHF.

At least ten counts were recorded for this clonotype. The chain couples TRBV7-2 to TRBJ1-2; maybe TRBD1 (5 bases). From germline, CDR1 is SGHTA and CDR2 FQGNSA. V lost 4 bases, J lost 4 bases, and 16 bases lay in between. The CDR3 is 15 residues long. The DNA for the CDR3 is TGTGCCAGCAGCTCGGGACTCACTCCGTCCTATGGCTACACCTTC. This codes for CASSSGLTPSYGYTF.

This clonotype was counted once. This may stem from a read error, because a much larger clone lies one nucleotide away. V and J are TRBV2 and TRBJ1-5; 7 bases align to TRBD1. The CDR3 loop spans 15 amino acids. Germline CDR1 is SNHLY and CDR2 is FYNNEI. For the CDR3, the DNA is TGTGCCAGCAGCGATATTCAGGGGGACGGCCAGCCCGAGCATTTT. It specifies CASSDIQGDGQPEHF.

The chain combines TRBV5-1 with TRBJ1-5, with D tentatively TRBD1 (6 bases). V lost 2 bases and J lost 5, with 11 bases in between. The germline V gene encodes CDR1 SGHRS and CDR2 YFSETQ. The CDR3 loop spans 14 amino acids. The CDR3 is CASSLMAGDQPQHF. In nucleotides, the CDR3 is TGCGCCAGCAGCTTAATGGCAGGGGATCAGCCCCAGCATTTT.

This clonotype was observed a few times. The genes are TRBV7-9 and TRBJ1-1; 7 bases line up with TRBD1. The germline CDR1 and CDR2 sequences are SEHNR and FQNEAQ (reference sequence). The CDR3 extends over 15 amino acids. V trimming: 2 bases; J trimming: 4 bases; junction bases outside the gene matches: 7. The chain's CDR3 is CASSLTGAKSTEAFF. For the CDR3, the DNA is TGTGCCAGCAGCTTAACAGGGGCTAAGAGCACTGAAGCTTTCTTT.

This clonotype has a count of ten or more. The rearrangement uses TRBV6-2 or TRBV6-3 and TRBJ2-7; D tentatively reads TRBD1 or TRBD2 (5 bases each). The CDR3 is made up of 13 amino acids. V was pared by 6 bases and J by 3 bases, with 12 bases between. Germline V lookup: CDR1 MNHEY, CDR2 SVGEGT. The CDR3 sequence is CASSPGPYYEQYF. The DNA for the CDR3 is TGTGCCAGCAGCCCGGGACCTTACTACGAGCAGTACTTC.

The rearrangement uses TRBV24-1 and TRBJ2-7, with 10 bases identical to TRBD2. This CDR3 is 16 amino acids long. Trimming at V came to 3 bases and at J to 1 base, leaving 5 bases not matched to a gene. Germline lookup yields CDR1 KGHDR and CDR2 SFDVKD. The CDR3 region has the DNA TGTGCCACCAGTGATCCGCGGACTAGCGGATCCTACGAGCAGTACTTC. This sequence encodes CATSDPRTSGSYEQYF.